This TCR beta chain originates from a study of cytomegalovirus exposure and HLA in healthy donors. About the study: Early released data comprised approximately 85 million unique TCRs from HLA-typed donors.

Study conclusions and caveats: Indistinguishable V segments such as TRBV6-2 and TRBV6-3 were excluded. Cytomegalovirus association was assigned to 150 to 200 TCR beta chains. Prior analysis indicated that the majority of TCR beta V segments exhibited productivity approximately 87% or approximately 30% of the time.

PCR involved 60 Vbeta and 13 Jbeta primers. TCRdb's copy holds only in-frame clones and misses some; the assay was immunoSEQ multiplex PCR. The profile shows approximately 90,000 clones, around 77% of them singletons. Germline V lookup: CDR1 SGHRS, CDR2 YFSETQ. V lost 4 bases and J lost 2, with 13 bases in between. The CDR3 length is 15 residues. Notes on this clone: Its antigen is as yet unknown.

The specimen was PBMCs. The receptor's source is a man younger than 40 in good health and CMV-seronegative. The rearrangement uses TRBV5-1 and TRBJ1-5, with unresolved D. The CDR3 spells CASSPGGIGNQPQHF. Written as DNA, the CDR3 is TGCGCCAGCAGCCCTGGCGGGATCGGCAATCAGCCCCAGCATTTT.